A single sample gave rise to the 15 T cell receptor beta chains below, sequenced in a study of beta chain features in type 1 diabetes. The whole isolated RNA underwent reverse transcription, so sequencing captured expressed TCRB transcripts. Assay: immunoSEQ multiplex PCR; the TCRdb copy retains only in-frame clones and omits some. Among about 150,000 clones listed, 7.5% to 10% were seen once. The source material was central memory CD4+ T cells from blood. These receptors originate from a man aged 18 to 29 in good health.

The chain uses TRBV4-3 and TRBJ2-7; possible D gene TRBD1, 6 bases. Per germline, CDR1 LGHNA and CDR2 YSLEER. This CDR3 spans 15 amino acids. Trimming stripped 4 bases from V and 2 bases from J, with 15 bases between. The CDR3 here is CASSLGLQGAYEQYF. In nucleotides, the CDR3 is TGCGCCAGCAGCCTGGGGTTACAGGGAGCCTACGAGCAGTACTTC.

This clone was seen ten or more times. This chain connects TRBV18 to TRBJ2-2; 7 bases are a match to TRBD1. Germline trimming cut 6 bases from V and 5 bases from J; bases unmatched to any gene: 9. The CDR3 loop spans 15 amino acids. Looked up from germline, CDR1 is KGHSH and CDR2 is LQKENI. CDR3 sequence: CASSRTGQMTGELFF. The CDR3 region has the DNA TGTGCCAGCTCTCGGACAGGACAGATGACCGGGGAGCTGTTTTTT.

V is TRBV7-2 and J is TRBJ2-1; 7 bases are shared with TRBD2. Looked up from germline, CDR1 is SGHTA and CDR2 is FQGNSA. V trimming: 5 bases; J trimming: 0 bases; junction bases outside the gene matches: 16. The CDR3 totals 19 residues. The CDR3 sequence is CASSRRERIAGSSYNEQFF. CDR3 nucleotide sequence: TGTGCCAGCAGCCGAAGAGAAAGAATAGCGGGTAGCTCCTACAATGAGCAGTTCTTC.

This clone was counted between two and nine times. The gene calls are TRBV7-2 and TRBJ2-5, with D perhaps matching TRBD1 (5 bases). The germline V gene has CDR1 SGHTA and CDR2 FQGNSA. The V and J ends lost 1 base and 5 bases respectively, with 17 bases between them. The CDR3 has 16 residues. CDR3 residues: CASSLDLTGFRETQYF. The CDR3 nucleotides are TGTGCCAGCAGCTTAGATCTCACAGGTTTTAGGGAGACCCAGTACTTC.

CDR3 region: CASSVTPANTEAFF. For the CDR3, the DNA is TGTGCCAGCAGCGTGACACCCGCGAACACTGAAGCTTTCTTT. This chain joins TRBV5-5 and TRBJ1-1; D gene ambiguous. The CDR3 loop spans 14 amino acids. Trimming removed 4 bases at V and 1 base at J, with 11 bases between. The germline gives CDR1 SGHKS, CDR2 YYEKEE (reference sequence).

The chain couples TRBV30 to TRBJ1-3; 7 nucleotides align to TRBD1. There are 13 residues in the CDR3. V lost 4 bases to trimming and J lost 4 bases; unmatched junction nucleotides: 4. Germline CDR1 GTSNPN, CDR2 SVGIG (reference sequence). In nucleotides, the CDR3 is TGTGCCTGGACCCTGGACAGGGGAAACACCATATATTTT. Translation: CAWTLDRGNTIYF.

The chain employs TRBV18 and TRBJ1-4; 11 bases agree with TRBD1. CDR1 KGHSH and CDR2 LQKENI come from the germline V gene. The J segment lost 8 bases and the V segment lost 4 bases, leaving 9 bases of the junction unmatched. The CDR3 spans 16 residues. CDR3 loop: CASSRFPGTGGEKLFF. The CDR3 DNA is TGTGCCAGCTCACGCTTCCCCGGGACAGGGGGAGAAAAACTGTTTTTT.

Here the CDR3 reads CASSPRTGWKGGYTF. The CDR3 bases are TGTGCCAGCAGCCCCCGGACAGGTTGGAAAGGGGGCTACACCTTC. The gene calls are TRBV7-2 and TRBJ1-2, with 7 bases that match TRBD1. J was trimmed by 8 bases and V by 5 bases; bases with no gene match: 14. Germline V gene data show CDR1 as SGHTA and CDR2 as FQGNSA. The CDR3 runs to 15 residues.

CDR3 nucleotide sequence: TGTGCCAGCAGTTCAGGGGTTGCTGGGGCCAACGTCCTGACTTTC. Its protein product is CASSSGVAGANVLTF. The chain joins TRBV6-5 to TRBJ2-6; tentatively, D is TRBD1 (6 bases). V lost 4 bases and J lost 2, with 9 bases in between. Germline assignment: CDR1 MNHEY and CDR2 SVGAGI. The CDR3 runs to 15 residues.

The CDR3 region is CSARDYGLAFF. In nucleotides, the CDR3 is TGCAGTGCTAGAGATTATGGGCTGGCTTTCTTT. This chain joins TRBV20-1 and TRBJ1-1; D is ambiguous. The CDR3 consists of 11 residues. V lost 0 bases to trimming and J lost 11 bases, with 10 bases between them. Germline CDR1 is DFQATT and CDR2 is SNEGSKA (reference sequence).

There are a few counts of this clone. The chain's CDR3 is CASNRGVGDEQYF. The CDR3 DNA is TGTGCCAGCAACAGGGGCGTAGGGGACGAGCAGTACTTC. The J gene is TRBJ2-7, the V gene TRBV2; TRBD1 matches at 7 bases. V lost 7 bases and J lost 5; bases outside the gene matches: 8. The CDR3 contains 13 residues. Germline V lookup: CDR1 SNHLY, CDR2 FYNNEI.

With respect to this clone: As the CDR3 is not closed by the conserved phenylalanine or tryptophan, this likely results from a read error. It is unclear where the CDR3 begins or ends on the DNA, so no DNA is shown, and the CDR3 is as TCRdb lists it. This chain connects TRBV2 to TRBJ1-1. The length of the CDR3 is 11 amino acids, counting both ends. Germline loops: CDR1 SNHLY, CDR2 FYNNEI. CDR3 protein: CASSEAGRDCK.

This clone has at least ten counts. As DNA, the CDR3 is TGTGCCAGTAGTTTCATCAGAAACATTCAGTACTTC. Translation: CASSFIRNIQYF. This chain connects TRBV19 to TRBJ2-4; D is unresolved. The length of the CDR3 is 12 residues. V lost 5 bases and J 6 bases, leaving 8 bases between the germline ends. Germline loops: CDR1 LNHDA, CDR2 SQIVND (reference sequence). The complete variable domain, with remaining parts taken from reference TRBV19 and TRBJ2-4, reads DGGITQSPKYLFRKEGQNVTLSCEQNLNHDAMYWYRQDPGQGLRLIYYSQIVNDFQKGDIAEGYSVSREKKESFPLTVTSAQKNPTAFYLCASSFIRNIQYFGAGTRLSVL.

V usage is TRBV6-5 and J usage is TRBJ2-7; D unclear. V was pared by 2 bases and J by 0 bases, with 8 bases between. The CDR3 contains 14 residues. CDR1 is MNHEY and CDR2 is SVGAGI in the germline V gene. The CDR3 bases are TGTGCCAGCAGTTACAGTACTTACTCCTACGAGCAGTACTTC. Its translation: CASSYSTYSYEQYF.

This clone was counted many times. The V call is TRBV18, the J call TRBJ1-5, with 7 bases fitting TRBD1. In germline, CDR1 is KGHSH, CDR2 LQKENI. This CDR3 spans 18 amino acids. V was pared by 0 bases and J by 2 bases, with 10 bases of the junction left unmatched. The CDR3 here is CASSPPLAGGSGNQPQHF. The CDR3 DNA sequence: TGTGCCAGCTCACCACCGTTGGCAGGGGGTTCCGGCAATCAGCCCCAGCATTTT.